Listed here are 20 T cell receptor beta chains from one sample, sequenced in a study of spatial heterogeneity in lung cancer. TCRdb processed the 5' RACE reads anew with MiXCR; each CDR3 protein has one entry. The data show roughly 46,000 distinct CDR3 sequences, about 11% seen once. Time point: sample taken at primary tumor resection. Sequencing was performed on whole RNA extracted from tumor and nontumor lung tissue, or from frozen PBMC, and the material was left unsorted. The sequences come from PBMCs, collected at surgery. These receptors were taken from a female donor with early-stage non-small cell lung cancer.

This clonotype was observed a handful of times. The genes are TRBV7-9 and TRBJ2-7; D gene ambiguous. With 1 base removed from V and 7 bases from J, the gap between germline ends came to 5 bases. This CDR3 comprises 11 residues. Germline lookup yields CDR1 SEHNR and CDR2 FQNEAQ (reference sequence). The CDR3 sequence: CASSLVGEQYF. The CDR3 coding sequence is TGTGCCAGCAGCTTAGTCGGGGAGCAGTACTTC.

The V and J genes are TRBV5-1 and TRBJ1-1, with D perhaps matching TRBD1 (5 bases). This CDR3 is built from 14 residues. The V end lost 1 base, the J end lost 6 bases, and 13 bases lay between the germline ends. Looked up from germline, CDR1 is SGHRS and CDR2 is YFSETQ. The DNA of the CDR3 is TGCGCCAGCAGCTTGACGGCAGGGATGGCTGAAGCTTTCTTT. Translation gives CASSLTAGMAEAFF.

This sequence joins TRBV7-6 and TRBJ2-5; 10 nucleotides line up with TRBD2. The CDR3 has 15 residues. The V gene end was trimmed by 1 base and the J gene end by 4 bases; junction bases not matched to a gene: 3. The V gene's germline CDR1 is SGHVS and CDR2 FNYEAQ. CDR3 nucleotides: TGTGCCAGCAGCTTAGGCTGGACTAGCGGAGAGACCCAGTACTTC. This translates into CASSLGWTSGETQYF.

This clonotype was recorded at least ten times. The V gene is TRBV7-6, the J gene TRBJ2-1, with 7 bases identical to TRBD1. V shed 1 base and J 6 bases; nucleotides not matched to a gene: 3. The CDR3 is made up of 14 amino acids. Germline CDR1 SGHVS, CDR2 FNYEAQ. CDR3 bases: TGTGCCAGCAGCTTAGGAAACAGGGGCAATGAGCAGTTCTTC. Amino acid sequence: CASSLGNRGNEQFF. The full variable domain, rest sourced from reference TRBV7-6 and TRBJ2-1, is GAGVSQSPRYKVTKRGQDVALRCDPISGHVSLYWYRQALGQGPEFLTYFNYEAQQDKSGLPNDRFSAERPEGSISTLTIQRTEQRDSAMYRCASSLGNRGNEQFFGPGTRLTVL.

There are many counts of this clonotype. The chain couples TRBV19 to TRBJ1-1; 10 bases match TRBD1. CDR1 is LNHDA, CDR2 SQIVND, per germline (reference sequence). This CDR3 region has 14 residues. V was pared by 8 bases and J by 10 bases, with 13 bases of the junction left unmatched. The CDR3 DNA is TGTGCCAGTTCTACATGGGGACAGGGGTCGGTAGCTTTCTTT. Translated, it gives CASSTWGQGSVAFF.

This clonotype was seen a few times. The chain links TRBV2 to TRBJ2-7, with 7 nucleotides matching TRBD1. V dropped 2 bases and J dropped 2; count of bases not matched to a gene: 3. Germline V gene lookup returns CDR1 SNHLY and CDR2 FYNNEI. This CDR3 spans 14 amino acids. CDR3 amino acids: CASSEQGETYEQYF. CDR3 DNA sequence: TGTGCCAGCAGTGAACAGGGGGAGACCTACGAGCAGTACTTC.

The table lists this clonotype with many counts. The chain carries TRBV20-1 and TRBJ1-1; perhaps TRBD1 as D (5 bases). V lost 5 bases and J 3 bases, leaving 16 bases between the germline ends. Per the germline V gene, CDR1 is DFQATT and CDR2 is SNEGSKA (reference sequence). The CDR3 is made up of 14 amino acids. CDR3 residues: CSAPRIGGDTEAFF. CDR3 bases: TGCAGTGCTCCTCGTATAGGAGGGGACACTGAAGCTTTCTTT.

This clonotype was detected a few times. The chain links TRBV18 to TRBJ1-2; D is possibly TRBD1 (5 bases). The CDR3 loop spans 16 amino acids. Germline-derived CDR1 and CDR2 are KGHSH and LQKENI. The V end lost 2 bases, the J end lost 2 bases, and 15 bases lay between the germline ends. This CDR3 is CASSPTPGPRNYGYTF. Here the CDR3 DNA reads TGTGCCAGCTCACCAACGCCGGGACCGAGAAACTATGGCTACACCTTC.

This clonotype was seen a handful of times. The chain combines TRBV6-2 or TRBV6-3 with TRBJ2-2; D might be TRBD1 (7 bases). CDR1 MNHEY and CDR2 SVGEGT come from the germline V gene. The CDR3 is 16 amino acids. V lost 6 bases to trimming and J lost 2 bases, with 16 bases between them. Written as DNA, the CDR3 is TGTGCCAGCAGAAGTGCGGGACAGAGTAACACCGGGGAGCTGTTTTTT. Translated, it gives CASRSAGQSNTGELFF.

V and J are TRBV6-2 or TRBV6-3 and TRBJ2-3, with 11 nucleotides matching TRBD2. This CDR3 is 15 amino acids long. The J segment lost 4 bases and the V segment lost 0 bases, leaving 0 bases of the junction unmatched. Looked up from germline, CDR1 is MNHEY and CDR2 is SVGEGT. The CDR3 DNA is TGTGCCAGCAGTTACTCGACTAGCGGGGCAGATACGCAGTATTTT. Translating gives CASSYSTSGADTQYF.

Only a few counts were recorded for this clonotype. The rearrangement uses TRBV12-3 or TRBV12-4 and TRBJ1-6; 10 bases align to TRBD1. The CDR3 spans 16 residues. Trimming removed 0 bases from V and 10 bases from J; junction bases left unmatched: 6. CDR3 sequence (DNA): TGTGCCAGCAGTTTAGCGGCGGGACAGGGGCGATCACCCCTCCACTTT. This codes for CASSLAAGQGRSPLHF.

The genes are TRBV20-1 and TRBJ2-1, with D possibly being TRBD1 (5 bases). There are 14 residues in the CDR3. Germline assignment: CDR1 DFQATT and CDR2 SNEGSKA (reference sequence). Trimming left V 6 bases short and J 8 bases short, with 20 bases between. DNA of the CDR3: TGCAGTGCGTCGGACACCTCCGGGTCCGATGAGCAGTTCTTC. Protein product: CSASDTSGSDEQFF.

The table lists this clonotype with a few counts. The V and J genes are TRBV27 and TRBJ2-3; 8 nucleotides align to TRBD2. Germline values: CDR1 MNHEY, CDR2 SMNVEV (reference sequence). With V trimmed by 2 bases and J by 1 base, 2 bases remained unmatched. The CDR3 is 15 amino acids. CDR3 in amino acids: CASSLGSGGTDTQYF. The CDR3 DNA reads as TGTGCCAGCAGTTTAGGTAGCGGGGGCACAGATACGCAGTATTTT.

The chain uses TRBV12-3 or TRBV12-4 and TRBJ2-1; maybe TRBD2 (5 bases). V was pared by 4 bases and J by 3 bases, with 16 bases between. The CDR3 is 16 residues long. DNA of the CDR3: TGTGCCAGCAGTTCGGACGGGGTAGTCGTCTACAATGAGCAGTTCTTC. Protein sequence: CASSSDGVVVYNEQFF.

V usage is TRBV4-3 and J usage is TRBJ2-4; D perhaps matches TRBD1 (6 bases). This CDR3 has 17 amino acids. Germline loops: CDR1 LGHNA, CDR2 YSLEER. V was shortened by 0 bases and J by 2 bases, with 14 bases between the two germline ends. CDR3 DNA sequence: TGCGCCAGCAGCCAAGATTGGGGGCAGTGGACCAAAAACATTCAGTACTTC. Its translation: CASSQDWGQWTKNIQYF.

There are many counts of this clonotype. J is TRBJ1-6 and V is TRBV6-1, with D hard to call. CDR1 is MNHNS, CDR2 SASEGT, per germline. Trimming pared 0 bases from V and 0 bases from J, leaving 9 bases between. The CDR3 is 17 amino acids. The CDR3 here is CASSEAAGSSYNSPLHF. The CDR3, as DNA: TGTGCCAGCAGTGAAGCGGCCGGAAGCTCCTATAATTCACCCCTCCACTTT.

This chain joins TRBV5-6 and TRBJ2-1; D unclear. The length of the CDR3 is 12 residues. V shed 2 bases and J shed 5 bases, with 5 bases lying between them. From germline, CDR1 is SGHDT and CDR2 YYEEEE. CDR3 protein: CASSLPNNEQFF. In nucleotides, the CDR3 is TGTGCCAGCAGCTTACCTAACAATGAGCAGTTCTTC.

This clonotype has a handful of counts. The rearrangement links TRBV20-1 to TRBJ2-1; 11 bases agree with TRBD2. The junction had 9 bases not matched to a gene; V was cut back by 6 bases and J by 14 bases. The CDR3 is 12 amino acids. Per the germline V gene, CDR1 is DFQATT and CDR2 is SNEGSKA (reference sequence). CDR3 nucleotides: TGCAGTGCCCCCTTACTAGCGGGGGAGGAGTTCTTC. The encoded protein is CSAPLLAGEEFF.

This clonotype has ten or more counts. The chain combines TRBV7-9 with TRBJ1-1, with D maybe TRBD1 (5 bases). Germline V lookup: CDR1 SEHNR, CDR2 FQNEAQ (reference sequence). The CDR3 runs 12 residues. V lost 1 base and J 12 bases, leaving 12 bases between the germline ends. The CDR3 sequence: CASSLDPGTTFF. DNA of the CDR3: TGTGCCAGCAGCTTAGATCCAGGGACGACTTTCTTT.

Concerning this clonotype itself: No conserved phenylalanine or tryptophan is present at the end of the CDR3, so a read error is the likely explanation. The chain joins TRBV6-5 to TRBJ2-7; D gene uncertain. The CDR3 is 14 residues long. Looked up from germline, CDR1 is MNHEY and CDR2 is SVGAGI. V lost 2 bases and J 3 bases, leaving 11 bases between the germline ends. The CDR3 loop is CASSYGSVLYEQYS. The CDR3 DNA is TGTGCCAGCAGTTACGGGTCAGTCCTCTACGAGCAGTACTCC.